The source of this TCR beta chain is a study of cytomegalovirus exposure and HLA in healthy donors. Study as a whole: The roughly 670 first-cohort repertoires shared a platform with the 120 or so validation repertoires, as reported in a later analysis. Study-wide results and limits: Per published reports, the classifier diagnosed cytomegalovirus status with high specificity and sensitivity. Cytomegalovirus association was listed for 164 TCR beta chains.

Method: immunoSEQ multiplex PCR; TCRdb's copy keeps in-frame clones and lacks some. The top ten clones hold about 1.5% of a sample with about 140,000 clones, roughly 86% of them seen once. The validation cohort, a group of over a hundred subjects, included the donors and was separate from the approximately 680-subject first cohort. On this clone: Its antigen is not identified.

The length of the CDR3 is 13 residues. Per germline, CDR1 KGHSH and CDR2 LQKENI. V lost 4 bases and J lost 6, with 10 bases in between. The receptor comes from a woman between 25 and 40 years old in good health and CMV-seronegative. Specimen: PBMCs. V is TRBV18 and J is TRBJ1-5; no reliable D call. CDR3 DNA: TGTGCCAGCTCACGGGGAGGCCCTCAGCCCCAGCATTTT. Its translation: CASSRGGPQPQHF.